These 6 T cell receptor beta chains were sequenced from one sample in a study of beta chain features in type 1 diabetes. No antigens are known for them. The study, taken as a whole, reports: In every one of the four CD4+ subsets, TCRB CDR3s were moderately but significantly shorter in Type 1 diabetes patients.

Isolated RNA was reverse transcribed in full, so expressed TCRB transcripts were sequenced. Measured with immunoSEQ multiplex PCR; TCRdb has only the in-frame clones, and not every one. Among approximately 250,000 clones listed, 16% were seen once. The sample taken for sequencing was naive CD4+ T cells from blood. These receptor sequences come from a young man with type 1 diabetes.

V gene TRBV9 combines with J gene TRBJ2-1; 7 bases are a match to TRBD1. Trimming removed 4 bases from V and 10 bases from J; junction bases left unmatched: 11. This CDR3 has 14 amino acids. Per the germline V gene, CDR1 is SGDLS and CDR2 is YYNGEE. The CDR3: CASSPSRTGREQFF. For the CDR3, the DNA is TGTGCCAGCAGCCCCTCCAGGACAGGTCGGGAGCAGTTCTTC.

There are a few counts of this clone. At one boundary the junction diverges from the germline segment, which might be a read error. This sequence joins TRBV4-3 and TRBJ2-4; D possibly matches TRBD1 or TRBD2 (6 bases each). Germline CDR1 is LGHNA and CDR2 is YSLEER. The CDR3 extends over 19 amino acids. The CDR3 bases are TGCTCCAGCAGCCAAGAAGGGGGGAGAACGGGATTGGTAAAAAACATTCAGTACTTC. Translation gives CSSSQEGGRTGLVKNIQYF.

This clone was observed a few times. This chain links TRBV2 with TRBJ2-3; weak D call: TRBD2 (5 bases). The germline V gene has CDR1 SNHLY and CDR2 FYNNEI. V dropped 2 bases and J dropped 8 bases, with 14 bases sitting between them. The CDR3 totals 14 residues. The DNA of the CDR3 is TGTGCCAGCAGTGAATCGCATAGTCTAGCTACGCAGTATTTT. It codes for CASSESHSLATQYF.

In DNA, the CDR3 is TGTGCCAGCAGCGTAGGGGGAGTTTCGGGAATGGCGACTGAAGCTTTCTTT. Residues: CASSVGGVSGMATEAFF. The gene calls are TRBV9 and TRBJ1-1; D not resolved. Germline CDR1 is SGDLS and CDR2 is YYNGEE. V was pared by 0 bases and J by 5 bases, with 20 bases between. The CDR3 consists of 17 residues.

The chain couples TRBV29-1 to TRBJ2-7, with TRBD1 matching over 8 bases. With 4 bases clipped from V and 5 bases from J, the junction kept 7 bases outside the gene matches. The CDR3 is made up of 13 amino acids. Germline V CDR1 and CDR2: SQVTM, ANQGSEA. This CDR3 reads CSVVQGAYHEQYF. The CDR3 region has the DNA TGCAGCGTTGTTCAGGGGGCGTATCACGAGCAGTACTTC.

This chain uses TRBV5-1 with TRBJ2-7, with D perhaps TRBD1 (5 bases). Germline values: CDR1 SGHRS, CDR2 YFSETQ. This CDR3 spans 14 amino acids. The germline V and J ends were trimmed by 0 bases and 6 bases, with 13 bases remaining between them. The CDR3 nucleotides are TGCGCCAGCAGCTTGGCTGGCAGGGAATCCGAGCAGTACTTC. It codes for CASSLAGRESEQYF.